This T cell receptor (beta chain) derives from a study of shared clonotypes between healthy human individuals. The CDR3 is 17 residues long. Germline lookup yields CDR1 MGHRA and CDR2 YSYEKL. Trimming shortened V by 0 bases and J by 5 bases, and 14 bases separated the two germline ends. Assay: immunoSEQ multiplex PCR; the TCRdb copy retains only in-frame clones and omits some. Here the sample spans 950,000 to 1,100,000 clones, about 74% being singletons. Sequenced: memory CD4+ T cells sorted from blood. Subset denoted: CD45RA-negative fraction. The clonotype comes from a young man in good health. The chain recombines TRBV4-1 with TRBJ1-6; D possibly corresponds to TRBD1 (6 bases). CDR3: CASSQDPQGTDNSPLHF. The CDR3 DNA sequence: TGCGCCAGCAGCCAAGATCCACAGGGAACCGATAATTCACCCCTCCACTTT.